The TCR beta chain described here comes from a study of CD8+CD57+ T cells in acquired aplastic anemia. Points from the study as a whole: Patients had approximately 29 CD8+ CDR3 sequences in common with controls (the shared set). Between patients and controls, CD8+ Simpson's diversity did not vary significantly.

Trimming removed 5 bases at V and 8 bases at J, with 15 bases between. The CDR3 sequence is 13 residues long. Germline CDR1 reads SEHNR; CDR2 reads FQNEAQ (reference sequence). This clonotype was observed a handful of times. Its cognate antigen is unknown. This may stem from a read error, because a much larger clone lies one nucleotide away. The CDR3 does not close with the conserved phenylalanine or tryptophan, likely indicating a read error. Whoever was chosen for sequencing had shown CD8+CD57+ cell expansion by flow cytometry. Each patient carried a diagnosis of severe acquired aplastic anemia. Genomic DNA constituted the template upon which TCR beta VDJ and CDR3 profiling was performed. Each CDR3 protein is one row after TCRdb ran MiXCR on the reads. The sample shows hundreds of thousands of distinct CDR3 sequences, more than 45% of them seen only once.

The origin of this receptor is a human donor with aplastic anemia. The chain joins TRBV7-9 to TRBJ1-1; D might be TRBD1 (6 bases). The source material was sorted CD4+, CD8+, or CD8+CD57+ T cells (not recorded which) from PBMCs. CDR3 bases: TGTGCCAGCAGCAAAATGTGGGGGCCCGAAGCTTTCTCT. This sequence encodes CASSKMWGPEAFS.